The clone carrying this T cell receptor beta chain was counted many times. The antigen is unknown. No donor was unhealthy or non-Caucasian. There are 13 residues in the CDR3. Germline trimming cut 6 bases from V and 7 bases from J; bases unmatched to any gene: 8. These data come from a study of identical twins. TCRdb reprocessed the 5' RACE reads with MiXCR, giving one entry per CDR3 protein. The sample yields more than 400,000 distinct CDR3 sequences, about 16% seen once. The study, taken as a whole, reports: Zero-insertion analyses could be partly confounded by invariant MAIT and iNKT cells. Within cord blood, abundant beta clonotypes carried fewer insertions, but memory repertoires showed no such trend.

The sample was also linked to a second study, of yellow fever vaccine responses in identical twins.

The clonotype originates from a woman in her late teens or twenties in good health. Sequencing was carried out using CD4+ T cells sorted from blood. The chain recombines TRBV12-3 or TRBV12-4 with TRBJ1-2; 7 bases match TRBD1. This chain's CDR3 is CASRSGTEAGYTF. DNA of the CDR3: TGTGCCAGCAGATCCGGGACAGAGGCTGGCTACACCTTC.